Sequencing of this T cell receptor beta chain was carried out in a study of control samples from healthy donors and cancer patients (dated by TCRdb to 2018 to 2021). The CDR3, from cysteine to phenylalanine, totals 16 residues. Left in the record is the CDR3 DNA by itself, 48 bases read in frame from the first base. V is cut by 1 base and J by 4 bases, and the space between the germline ends is 15 bases. Taken from the germline V gene, the CDR1 and CDR2 loops are KGHSH and LQKENI. Note on this clone: Its antigen is currently not known. No qualities accompany the bases; no much larger clone lies one base away. This CDR3 is also generated by other DNA sequences in the sample.

The library relied on the immunoSEQ multiplex PCR assay. This immuneACCESS table, as held by TCRdb, lists in-frame sequences with V and J called but not all clones. Of the missing ones, under half trace to an unresolved V gene in checked studies; the others have no known cause. In all, the sample holds 90,000 to 140,000 clones, and about four fifths of those were seen once. The leading ten clones occupy 13% of the sample. The V and J segments used are TRBV18 and TRBJ2-3; the D segment may tentatively be TRBD1 or TRBD2, each giving 6 matched bases. The sequenced sample was blood. The sequence was obtained from a woman between 50 and 59 years old in good health. The CDR3 protein is CASSPLPRGLADTQYF. In nucleotide form, the sequence is TGTGCCAGCTCACCACTCCCCAGGGGACTTGCAGATACGCAGTATTTT.